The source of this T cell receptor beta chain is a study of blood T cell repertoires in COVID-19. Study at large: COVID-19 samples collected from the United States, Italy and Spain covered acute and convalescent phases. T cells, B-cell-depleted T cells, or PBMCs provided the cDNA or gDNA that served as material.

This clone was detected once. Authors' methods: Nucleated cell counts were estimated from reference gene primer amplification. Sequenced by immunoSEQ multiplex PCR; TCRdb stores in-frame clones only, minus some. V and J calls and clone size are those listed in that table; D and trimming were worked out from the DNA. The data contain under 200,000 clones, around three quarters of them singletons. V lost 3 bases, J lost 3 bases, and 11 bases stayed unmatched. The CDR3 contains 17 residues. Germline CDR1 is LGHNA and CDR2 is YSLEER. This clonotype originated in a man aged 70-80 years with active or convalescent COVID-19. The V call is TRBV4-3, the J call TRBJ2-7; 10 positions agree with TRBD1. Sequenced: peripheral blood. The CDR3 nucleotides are TGCGCCAGCAGCCAGATGGGGCCGGGACAGGGGAGCTACGAGCAGTACTTC. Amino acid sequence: CASSQMGPGQGSYEQYF.